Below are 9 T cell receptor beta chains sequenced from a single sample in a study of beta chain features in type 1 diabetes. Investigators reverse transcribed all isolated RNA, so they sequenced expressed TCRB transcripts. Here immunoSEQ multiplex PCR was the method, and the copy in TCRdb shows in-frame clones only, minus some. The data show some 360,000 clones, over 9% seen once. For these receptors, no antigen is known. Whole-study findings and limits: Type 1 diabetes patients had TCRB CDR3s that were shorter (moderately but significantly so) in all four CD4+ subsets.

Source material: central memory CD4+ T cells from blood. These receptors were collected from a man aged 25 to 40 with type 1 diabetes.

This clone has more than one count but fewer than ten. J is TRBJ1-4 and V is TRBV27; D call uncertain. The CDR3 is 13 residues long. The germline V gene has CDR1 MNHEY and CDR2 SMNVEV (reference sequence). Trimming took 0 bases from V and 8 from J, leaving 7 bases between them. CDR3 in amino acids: CASSLSVGEKLFF. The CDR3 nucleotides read TGTGCCAGCAGTTTATCCGTAGGGGAAAAACTGTTTTTT.

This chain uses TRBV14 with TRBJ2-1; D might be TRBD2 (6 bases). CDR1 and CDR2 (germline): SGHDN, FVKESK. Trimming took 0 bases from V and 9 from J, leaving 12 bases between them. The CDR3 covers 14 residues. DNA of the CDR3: TGTGCCAGCAGCCAAGATCATAGGGGAGGTGAGCAGTTCTTC. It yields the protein CASSQDHRGGEQFF.

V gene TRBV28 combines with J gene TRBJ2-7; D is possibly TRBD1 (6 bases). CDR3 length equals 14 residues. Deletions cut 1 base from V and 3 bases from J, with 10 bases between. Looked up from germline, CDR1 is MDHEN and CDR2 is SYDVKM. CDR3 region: CASSLLGHLYEQYF. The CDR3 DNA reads TGTGCCAGCAGTTTATTGGGACACCTCTACGAGCAGTACTTC.

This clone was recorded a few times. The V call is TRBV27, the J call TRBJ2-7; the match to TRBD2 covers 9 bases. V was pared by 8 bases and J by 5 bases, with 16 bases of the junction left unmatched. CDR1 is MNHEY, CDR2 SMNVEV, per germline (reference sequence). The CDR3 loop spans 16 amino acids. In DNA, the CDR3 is TGTGCCAGCCGACGACAAATAGCGGGAGTTACCCACGAGCAGTACTTC. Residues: CASRRQIAGVTHEQYF.

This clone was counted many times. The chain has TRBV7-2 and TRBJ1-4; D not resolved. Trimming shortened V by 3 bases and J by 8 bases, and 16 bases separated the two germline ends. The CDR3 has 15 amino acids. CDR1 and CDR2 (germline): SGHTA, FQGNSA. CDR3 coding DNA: TGTGCCAGCAGCTTGGCCGGTACAGCCAAGGAAAAACTGTTTTTT. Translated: CASSLAGTAKEKLFF.

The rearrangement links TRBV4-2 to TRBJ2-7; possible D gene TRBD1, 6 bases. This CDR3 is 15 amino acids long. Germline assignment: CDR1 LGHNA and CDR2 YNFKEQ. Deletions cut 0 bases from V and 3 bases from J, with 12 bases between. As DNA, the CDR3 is TGTGCCAGCAGCCAAGATGGGGGCGGCAACTACGAGCAGTACTTC. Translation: CASSQDGGGNYEQYF.

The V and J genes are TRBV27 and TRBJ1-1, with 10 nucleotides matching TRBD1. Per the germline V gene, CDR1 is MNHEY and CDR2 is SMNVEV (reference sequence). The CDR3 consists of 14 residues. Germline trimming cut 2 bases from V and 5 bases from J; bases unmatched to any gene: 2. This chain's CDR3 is CASSLGDRGTEAFF. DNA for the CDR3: TGTGCCAGCAGTTTAGGGGACAGGGGAACTGAAGCTTTCTTT.

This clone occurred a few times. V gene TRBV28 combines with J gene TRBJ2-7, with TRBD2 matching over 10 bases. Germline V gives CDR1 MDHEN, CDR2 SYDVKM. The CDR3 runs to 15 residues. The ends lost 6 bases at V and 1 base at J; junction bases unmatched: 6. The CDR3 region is CASRRPGLASYEQYF. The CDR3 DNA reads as TGTGCCAGCAGACGCCCGGGACTAGCGTCCTACGAGCAGTACTTC.

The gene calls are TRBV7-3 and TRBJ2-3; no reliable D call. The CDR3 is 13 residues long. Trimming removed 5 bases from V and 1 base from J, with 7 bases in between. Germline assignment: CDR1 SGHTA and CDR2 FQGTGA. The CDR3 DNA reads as TGTGCCAGCAGCCGGGTGGGCACAGATACGCAGTATTTT. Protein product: CASSRVGTDTQYF.